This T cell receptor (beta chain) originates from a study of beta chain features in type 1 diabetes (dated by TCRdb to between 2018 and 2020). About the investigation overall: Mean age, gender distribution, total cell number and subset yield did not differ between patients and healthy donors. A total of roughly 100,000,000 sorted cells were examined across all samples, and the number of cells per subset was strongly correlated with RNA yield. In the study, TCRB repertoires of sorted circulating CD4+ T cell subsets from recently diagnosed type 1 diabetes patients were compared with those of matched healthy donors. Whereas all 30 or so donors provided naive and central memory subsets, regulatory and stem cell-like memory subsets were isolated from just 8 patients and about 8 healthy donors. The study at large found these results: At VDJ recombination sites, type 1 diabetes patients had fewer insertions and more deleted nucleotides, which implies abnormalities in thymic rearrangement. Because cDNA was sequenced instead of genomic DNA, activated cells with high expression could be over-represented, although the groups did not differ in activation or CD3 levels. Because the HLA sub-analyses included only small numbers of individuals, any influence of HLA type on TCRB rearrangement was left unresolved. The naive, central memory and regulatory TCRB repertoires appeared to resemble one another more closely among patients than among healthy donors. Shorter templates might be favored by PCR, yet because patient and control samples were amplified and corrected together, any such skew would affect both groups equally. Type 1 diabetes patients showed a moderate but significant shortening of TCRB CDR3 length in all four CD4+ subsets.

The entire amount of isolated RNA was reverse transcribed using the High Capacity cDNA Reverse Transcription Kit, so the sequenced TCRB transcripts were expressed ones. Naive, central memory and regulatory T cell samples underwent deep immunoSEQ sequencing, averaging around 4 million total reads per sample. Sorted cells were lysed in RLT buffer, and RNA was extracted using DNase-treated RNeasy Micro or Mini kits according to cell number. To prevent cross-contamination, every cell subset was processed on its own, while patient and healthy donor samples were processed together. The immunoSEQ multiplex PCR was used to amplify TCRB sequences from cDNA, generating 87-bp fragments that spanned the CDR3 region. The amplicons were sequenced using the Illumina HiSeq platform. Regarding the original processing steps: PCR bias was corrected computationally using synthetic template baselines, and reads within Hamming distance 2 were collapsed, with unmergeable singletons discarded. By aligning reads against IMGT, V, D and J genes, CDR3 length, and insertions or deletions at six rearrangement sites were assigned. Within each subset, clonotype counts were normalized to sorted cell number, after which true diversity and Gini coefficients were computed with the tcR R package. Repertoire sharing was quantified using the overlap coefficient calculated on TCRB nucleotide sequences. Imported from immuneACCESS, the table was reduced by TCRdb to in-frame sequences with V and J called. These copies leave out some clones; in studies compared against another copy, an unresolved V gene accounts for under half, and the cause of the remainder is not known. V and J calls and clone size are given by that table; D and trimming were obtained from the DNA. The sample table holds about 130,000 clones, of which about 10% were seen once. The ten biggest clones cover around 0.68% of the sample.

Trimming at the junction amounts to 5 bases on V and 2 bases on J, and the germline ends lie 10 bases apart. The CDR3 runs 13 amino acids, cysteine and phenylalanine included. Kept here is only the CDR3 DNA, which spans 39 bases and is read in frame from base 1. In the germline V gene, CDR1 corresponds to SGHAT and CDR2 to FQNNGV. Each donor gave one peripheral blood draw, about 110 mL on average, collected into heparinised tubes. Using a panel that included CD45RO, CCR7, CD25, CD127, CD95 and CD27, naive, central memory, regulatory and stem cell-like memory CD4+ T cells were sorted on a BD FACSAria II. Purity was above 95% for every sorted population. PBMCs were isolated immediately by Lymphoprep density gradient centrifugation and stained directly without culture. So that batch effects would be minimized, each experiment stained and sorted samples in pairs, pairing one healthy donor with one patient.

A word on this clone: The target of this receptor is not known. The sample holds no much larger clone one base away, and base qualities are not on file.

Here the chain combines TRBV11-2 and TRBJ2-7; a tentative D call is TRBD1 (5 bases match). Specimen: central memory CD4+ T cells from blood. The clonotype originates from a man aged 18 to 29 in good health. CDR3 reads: CASSLTGAYEQYF. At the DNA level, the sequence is TGTGCCAGCAGCCTTACAGGAGCCTACGAGCAGTACTTC.